The entry below describes one TCR beta chain. This sample stems from a study of blood T cells in healthy people across ages. PCR was performed a second time for about 7 to 12 cycles using a sample-barcoded 5' primer and a J-beta primer mix. TCRdb processed the 5' RACE reads anew with MiXCR; each CDR3 protein has one entry. The sample comprises 1.5 million to 2 million distinct CDR3 sequences, roughly 50% of which are singletons, and over 2% rests with the top ten. The CDR3 is 15 residues long. Germline CDR1 LGHNA, CDR2 YNFKEQ. Germline trimming cut 6 bases from V and 2 bases from J; bases unmatched to any gene: 9.

The source material was blood. The TCR originated in a middle-aged woman in good health. The chain has TRBV4-2 and TRBJ1-1; 7 bases agree with TRBD1. The CDR3 spells CASRPSGTANTEAFF. The CDR3 DNA reads as TGTGCCAGCAGACCTTCCGGGACAGCTAACACTGAAGCTTTCTTT.